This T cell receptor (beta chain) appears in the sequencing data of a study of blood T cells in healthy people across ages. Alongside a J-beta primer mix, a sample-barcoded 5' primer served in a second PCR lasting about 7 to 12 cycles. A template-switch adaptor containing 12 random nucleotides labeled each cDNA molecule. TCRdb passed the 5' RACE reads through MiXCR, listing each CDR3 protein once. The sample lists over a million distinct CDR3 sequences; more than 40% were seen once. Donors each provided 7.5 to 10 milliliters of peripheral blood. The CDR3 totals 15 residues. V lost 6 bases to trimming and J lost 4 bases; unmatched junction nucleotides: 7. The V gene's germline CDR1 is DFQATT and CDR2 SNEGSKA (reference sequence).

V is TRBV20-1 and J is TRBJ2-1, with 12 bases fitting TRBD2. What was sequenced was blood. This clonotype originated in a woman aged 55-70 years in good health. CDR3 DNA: TGCAGTGCGACGACACTAGCGGGAGGTTACAATGAGCAGTTCTTC. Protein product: CSATTLAGGYNEQFF.